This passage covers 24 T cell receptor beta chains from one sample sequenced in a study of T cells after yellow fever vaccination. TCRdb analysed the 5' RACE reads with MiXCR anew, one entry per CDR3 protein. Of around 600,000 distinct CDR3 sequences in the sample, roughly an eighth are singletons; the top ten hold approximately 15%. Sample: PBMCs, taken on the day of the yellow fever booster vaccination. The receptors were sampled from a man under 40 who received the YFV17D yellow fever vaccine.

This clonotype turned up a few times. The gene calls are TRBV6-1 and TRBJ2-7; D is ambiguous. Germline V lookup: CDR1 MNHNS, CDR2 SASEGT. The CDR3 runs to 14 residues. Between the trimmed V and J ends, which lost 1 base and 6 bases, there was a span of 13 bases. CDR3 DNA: TGTGCCAGCAGTGAAGTCCTGGGCGACCGCGAGCAGTACTTC. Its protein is CASSEVLGDREQYF.

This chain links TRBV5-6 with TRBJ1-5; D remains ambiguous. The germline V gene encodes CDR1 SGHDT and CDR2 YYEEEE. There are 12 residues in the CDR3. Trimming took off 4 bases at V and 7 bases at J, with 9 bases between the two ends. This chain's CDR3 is CASSRPEQPQHF. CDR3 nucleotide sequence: TGTGCCAGCAGCCGCCCTGAGCAGCCCCAGCATTTT.

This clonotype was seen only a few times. The CDR3 sequence: CASRPGQGVLPQHF. In nucleotides, the CDR3 is TGTGCCAGCAGACCAGGACAGGGAGTGTTGCCCCAGCATTTT. The gene calls are TRBV6-1 and TRBJ1-5; TRBD1 aligns across 8 bases. The CDR3 has 14 residues. V shed 6 bases, J shed 9 bases, and the junction held 10 bases outside the gene matches. The germline V gene has CDR1 MNHNS and CDR2 SASEGT.

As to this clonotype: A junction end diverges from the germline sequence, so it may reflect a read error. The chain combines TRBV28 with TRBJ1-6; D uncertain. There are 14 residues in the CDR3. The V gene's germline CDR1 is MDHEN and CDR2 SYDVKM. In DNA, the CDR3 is TGTGCCAGCCGTTTTAGACTGAATAATTCACCCCTCCACTTT. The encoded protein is CASRFRLNNSPLHF.

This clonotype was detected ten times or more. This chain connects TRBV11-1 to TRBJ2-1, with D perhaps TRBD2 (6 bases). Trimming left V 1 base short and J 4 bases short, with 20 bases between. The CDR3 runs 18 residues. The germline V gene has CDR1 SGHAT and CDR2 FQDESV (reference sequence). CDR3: CASSLGQVRGVRYNEQFF. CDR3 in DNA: TGTGCCAGCAGCTTAGGGCAAGTACGCGGGGTGCGGTACAATGAGCAGTTCTTC.

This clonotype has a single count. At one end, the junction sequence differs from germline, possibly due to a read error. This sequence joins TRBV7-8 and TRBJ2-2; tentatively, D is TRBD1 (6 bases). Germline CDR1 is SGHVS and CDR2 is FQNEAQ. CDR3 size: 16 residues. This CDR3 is CASSLAPQGFLGELVF. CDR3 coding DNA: TGTGCCAGCAGCTTAGCTCCTCAGGGGTTCCTCGGGGAGCTGGTTTTT.

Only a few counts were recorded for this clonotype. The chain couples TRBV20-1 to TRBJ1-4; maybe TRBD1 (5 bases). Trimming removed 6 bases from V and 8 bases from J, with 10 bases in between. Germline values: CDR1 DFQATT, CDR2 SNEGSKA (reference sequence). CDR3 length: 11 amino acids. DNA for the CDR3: TGCAGTGCGAGACGGGGGGAAAAACTGTTTTTT. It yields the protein CSARRGEKLFF.

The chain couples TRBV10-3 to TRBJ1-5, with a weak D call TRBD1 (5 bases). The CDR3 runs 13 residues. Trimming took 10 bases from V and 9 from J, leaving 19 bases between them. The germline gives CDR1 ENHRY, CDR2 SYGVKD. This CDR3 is CATLADSGWPQHF. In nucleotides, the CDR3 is TGTGCCACCCTTGCCGACAGCGGCTGGCCCCAGCATTTT.

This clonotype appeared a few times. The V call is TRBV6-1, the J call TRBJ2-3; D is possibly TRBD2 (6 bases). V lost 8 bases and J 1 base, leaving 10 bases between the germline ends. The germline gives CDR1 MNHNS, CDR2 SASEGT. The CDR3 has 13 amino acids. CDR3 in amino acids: CASVSGGTDTQYF. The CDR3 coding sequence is TGTGCCAGCGTGTCGGGGGGCACAGATACGCAGTATTTT.

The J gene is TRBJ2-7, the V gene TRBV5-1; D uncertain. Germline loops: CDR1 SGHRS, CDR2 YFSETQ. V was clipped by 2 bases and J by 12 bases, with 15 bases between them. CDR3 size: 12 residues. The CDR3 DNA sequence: TGCGCCAGCAGCTTCGGTGAGACACGACTGTACTTC. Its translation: CASSFGETRLYF.

CDR3 loop: CASSPSGGDEQYF. The CDR3 DNA is TGTGCCAGCAGCCCAAGTGGAGGGGACGAGCAGTACTTC. This chain connects TRBV7-3 to TRBJ2-7; possibly TRBD2 for D (6 bases). V lost 5 bases and J lost 5, with 13 bases in between. The germline CDR1 and CDR2 sequences are SGHTA and FQGTGA. CDR3 length equals 13 residues. The whole variable domain, remainder taken from reference TRBV7-3 and TRBJ2-7, is GAGVSQTPSNKVTEKGKYVELRCDPISGHTALYWYRQSLGQGPEFLIYFQGTGAADDSGLPNDRFFAVRPEGSVSTLKIQRTERGDSAVYLCASSPSGGDEQYFGPGTRLTVT.

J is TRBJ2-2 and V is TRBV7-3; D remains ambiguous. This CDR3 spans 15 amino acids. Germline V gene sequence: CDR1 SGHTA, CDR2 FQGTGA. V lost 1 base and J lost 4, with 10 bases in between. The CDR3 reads CASSLIPGRTGELFF. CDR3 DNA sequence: TGTGCCAGCAGCTTAATTCCAGGCCGCACCGGGGAGCTGTTTTTT.

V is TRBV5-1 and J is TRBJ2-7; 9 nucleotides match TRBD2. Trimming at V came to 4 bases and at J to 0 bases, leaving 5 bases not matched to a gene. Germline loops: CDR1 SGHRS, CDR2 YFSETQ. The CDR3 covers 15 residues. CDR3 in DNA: TGCGCCAGCAGCCCCGGACTAGCGAGCTCCTACGAGCAGTACTTC. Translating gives CASSPGLASSYEQYF.

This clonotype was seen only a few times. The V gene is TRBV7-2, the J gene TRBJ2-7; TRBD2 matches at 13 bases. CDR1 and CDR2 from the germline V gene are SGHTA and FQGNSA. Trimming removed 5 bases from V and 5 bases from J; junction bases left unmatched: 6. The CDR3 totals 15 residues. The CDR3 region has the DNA TGTGCCAGCAGCCAGCGGACTAGCGGGAGTAACGAGCAGTACTTC. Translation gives CASSQRTSGSNEQYF.

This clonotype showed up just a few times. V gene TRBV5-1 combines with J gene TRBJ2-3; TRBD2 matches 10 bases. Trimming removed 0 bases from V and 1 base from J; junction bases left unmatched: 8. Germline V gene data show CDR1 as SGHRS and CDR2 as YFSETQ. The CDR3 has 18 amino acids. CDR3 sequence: CASSLGASGSPGTDTQYF. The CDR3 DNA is TGCGCCAGCAGCTTGGGGGCTAGCGGGAGTCCAGGCACAGATACGCAGTATTTT. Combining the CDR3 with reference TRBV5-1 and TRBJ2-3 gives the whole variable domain KAGVTQTPRYLIKTRGQQVTLSCSPISGHRSVSWYQQTPGQGLQFLFEYFSETQRNKGNFPGRFSGRQFSNSRSEMNVSTLELGDSALYLCASSLGASGSPGTDTQYFGPGTRLTVL.

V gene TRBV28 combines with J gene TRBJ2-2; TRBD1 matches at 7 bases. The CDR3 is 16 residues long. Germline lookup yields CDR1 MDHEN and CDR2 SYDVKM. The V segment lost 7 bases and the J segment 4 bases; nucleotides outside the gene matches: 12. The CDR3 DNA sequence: TGTGCCAGCACCCTCTTCGGGACAGCCGGCACCGGGGAGCTGTTTTTT. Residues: CASTLFGTAGTGELFF.

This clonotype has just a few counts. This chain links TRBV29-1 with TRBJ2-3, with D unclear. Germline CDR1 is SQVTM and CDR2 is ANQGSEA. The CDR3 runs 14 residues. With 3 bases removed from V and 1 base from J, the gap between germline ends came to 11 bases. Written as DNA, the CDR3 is TGCAGCGTTGATGGCAGCTACGGCACAGATACGCAGTATTTT. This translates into CSVDGSYGTDTQYF.

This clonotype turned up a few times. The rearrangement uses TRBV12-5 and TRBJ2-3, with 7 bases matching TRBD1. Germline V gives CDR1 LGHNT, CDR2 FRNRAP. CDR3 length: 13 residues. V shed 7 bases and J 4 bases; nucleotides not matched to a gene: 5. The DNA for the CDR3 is TGTGCTAGTGCCCCCGGACAGGCAGATACGCAGTATTTT. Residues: CASAPGQADTQYF.

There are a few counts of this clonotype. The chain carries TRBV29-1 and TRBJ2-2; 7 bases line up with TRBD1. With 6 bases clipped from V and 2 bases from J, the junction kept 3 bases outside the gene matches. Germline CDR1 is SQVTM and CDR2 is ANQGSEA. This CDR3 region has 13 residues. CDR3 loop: CSVGTANTGELFF. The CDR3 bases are TGCAGCGTAGGGACAGCAAACACCGGGGAGCTGTTTTTT.

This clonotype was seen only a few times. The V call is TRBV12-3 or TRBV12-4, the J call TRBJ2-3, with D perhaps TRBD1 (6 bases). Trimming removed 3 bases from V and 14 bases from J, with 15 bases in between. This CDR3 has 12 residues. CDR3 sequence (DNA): TGTGCCAGCAGTTTTGGGACACTAGATCGGTATTTT. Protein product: CASSFGTLDRYF.

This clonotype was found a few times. The CDR3 reads CASTSGIRYEQYF. The CDR3 coding sequence is TGTGCCAGCACCTCCGGGATCCGCTACGAGCAGTACTTC. The chain has TRBV6-6 and TRBJ2-7, with D tentatively TRBD2 (5 bases). The CDR3 is 13 residues long. V gave up 7 bases and J gave up 3 bases, with 13 bases separating them. CDR1 and CDR2 (germline): MNHNY, SVGAGI (reference sequence).

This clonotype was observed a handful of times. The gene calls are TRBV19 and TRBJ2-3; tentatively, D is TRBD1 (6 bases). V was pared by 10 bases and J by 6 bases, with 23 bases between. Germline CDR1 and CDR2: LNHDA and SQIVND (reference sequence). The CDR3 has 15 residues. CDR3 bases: TGTGCCACCTCGCTACAGGGCCTCCAGTACGATACGCAGTATTTT. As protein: CATSLQGLQYDTQYF.

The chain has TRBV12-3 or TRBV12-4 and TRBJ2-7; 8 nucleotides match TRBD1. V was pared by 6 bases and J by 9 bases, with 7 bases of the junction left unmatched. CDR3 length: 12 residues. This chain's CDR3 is CASRGLQGAQYF. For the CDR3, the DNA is TGTGCCAGCAGAGGCCTCCAGGGGGCGCAGTACTTC.

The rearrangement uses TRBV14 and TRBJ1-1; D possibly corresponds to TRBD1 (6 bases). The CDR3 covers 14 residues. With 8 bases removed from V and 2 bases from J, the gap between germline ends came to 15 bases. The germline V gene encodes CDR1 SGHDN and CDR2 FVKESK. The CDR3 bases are TGTGCCAGCGGGACATTGTCTTTCAACACTGAAGCTTTCTTT. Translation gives CASGTLSFNTEAFF.